This TCR beta chain was sequenced during a study of technical replicates of blood from several donors. The V end was cut by 2 bases, the J end by 4 bases, with 14 bases between. This CDR3 is 16 amino acids long. The germline CDR1 and CDR2 sequences are LNHDA and SQIVND (reference sequence). Here immunoSEQ multiplex PCR was the method, and the copy in TCRdb shows in-frame clones only, minus some. Of tens of thousands of clones listed, around 94% are singletons. The genes are TRBV19 and TRBJ1-4; D gene unclear. The sample taken for sequencing was T cells isolated from PBMCs. This clonotype originated in a human donor in good health. CDR3 DNA sequence: TGTGCCAGTAGTATAATCTCCCAGCGATATAATGAAAAACTGTTTTTT. It is translated as CASSIISQRYNEKLFF.